Detailed here is one T cell receptor beta chain. Its antigen is currently unknown. This sample was taken from a study of shared clonotypes between healthy human individuals. At a deep level, the assay was run. The table came from immunoSEQ multiplex PCR; TCRdb's copy has only in-frame clones and leaves some out. The sample holds over 95,000 clones, under 70% seen once. CD45RO+ cells joined CCR7-negative CD45RA+ TemRA cells to form CD8 memory. Study results and limitations: The small donor group covered limited genetic and exposure diversity.

Germline lookup yields CDR1 MNHEY and CDR2 SVGAGI. The CDR3 runs 13 residues. Trimming removed 5 bases at V and 8 bases at J, with 13 bases between. This rearrangement joins TRBV6-5 to TRBJ2-1; possible D gene TRBD1, 5 bases. Material for sequencing was memory CD8+ T cells sorted from blood. As for subset: CD45RO+ cells pooled with CCR7-negative TemRA cells. This clonotype originated in a woman in her 30s in good health. The CDR3 loop reads CASSPKRGYEQFF. CDR3 DNA: TGTGCCAGCAGTCCGAAAAGGGGATATGAGCAGTTCTTC.